The 10 T cell receptor beta chains below were found in one sample sequenced in a study of T cells in localized non-small cell lung cancer. TCRdb keeps only in-frame clones here, not all; method: immunoSEQ multiplex PCR. The repertoire holds around 78,000 clones, with 80% as singletons. The source was peripheral blood, collected before any cancer treatment. The receptors were gathered from a female donor older than 55 with stage I lung adenocarcinoma.

Remarks on this clone: One end of the junction varies from germline; a read error may be responsible. CDR3 sequence reads: CASSLVASGRRGLF. Here the CDR3 DNA reads TGTGCCAGCAGTTTGGTGGCTAGCGGGAGGCGGGGGCTCTTC. V is TRBV28 and J is TRBJ2-1; 11 nucleotides line up with TRBD2. The CDR3 consists of 14 residues. Germline V CDR1 and CDR2: MDHEN, SYDVKM.

The rearrangement links TRBV5-1 to TRBJ2-7, with 10 bases lining up with TRBD1. Germline CDR1 and CDR2: SGHRS and YFSETQ. J was trimmed by 11 bases and V by 0 bases; bases with no gene match: 11. The CDR3 consists of 15 residues. CDR3 bases: TGCGCCAGCAGCTTGGCCGTGGGGACAGGGGACAAGAAGTACTTC. Translated: CASSLAVGTGDKKYF.

The DNA for the CDR3 is TGCGCCAGCAGCTCCCAACCCCAAGAGACCCAGTACTTC. Translating it yields CASSSQPQETQYF. This chain uses TRBV5-1 with TRBJ2-5; D remains unclear. This CDR3 has 13 residues. Trimming stripped 3 bases from V and 1 base from J, with 7 bases between. Germline V gives CDR1 SGHRS, CDR2 YFSETQ.

CDR3 region: CASSGRNGTLLRRELFF. CDR3 bases: TGTGCCAGCAGCGGAAGAAACGGGACTCTTCTGCGGAGGGAGCTGTTTTTT. The V call is TRBV9, the J call TRBJ2-2, with D perhaps TRBD2 (6 bases). CDR3 size: 17 residues. Per the germline V gene, CDR1 is SGDLS and CDR2 is YYNGEE. V was trimmed by 3 bases and J by 9 bases, leaving 24 bases between them.

The table lists this clone with a few counts. This rearrangement joins TRBV2 to TRBJ1-4; perhaps TRBD1 as D (5 bases). Trimming removed 8 bases at V and 3 bases at J, with 10 bases between. The CDR3 has 13 residues. From germline, CDR1 is SNHLY and CDR2 FYNNEI. CDR3 loop: CASLRDANEKLFF. CDR3 in DNA: TGTGCCAGCCTCAGGGATGCTAATGAAAAACTGTTTTTT. Full variable domain (remainder filled in from reference TRBV2 and TRBJ1-4): EPEVTQTPSHQVTQMGQEVILRCVPISNHLYFYWYRQILGQKVEFLVSFYNNEISEKSEIFDDQFSVERPDGSNFTLKIRSTKLEDSAMYFCASLRDANEKLFFGSGTQLSVL.

The sample holds one count of this clone. V gene TRBV19 combines with J gene TRBJ2-2; TRBD1 agrees at 8 bases. Germline CDR1 is LNHDA and CDR2 is SQIVND (reference sequence). V lost 1 base, J lost 4 bases, and 8 bases stayed unmatched. This CDR3 is 17 amino acids long. The CDR3 DNA reads as TGTGCCAGTAGTATAGCCCCAGGACAGGGCGGCACCGGGGAGCTGTTTTTT. This sequence encodes CASSIAPGQGGTGELFF.

The rearrangement uses TRBV4-2 and TRBJ1-2; 10 positions agree with TRBD1. Trimming removed 1 base from V and 4 bases from J; junction bases left unmatched: 3. Germline lookup yields CDR1 LGHNA and CDR2 YNFKEQ. This CDR3 has 15 amino acids. CDR3 region: CASSQGTGGVYGYTF. The DNA of the CDR3 is TGTGCCAGCAGCCAAGGGACAGGGGGGGTCTATGGCTACACCTTC.

A single count supports this clone. CDR3 sequence reads: CASSPGDTQYF. The DNA of the CDR3 is TGTGCCAGCAGTCCCGGTGATACGCAGTATTTT. V is TRBV28 and J is TRBJ2-3; D not resolved. CDR3 size: 11 residues. Germline assignment: CDR1 MDHEN and CDR2 SYDVKM. V lost 5 bases and J 6 bases, leaving 6 bases between the germline ends. Complete variable domain (other parts from reference TRBV28 and TRBJ2-3): DVKVTQSSRYLVKRTGEKVFLECVQDMDHENMFWYRQDPGLGLRLIYFSYDVKMKEKGDIPEGYSVSREKKERFSLILESASTNQTSMYLCASSPGDTQYFGPGTRLTVL.

The table lists this clone with a few counts. V is TRBV2 and J is TRBJ1-3, with D possibly being TRBD1 (5 bases). Trimming left V 6 bases short and J 0 bases short, with 9 bases between. CDR1 and CDR2 (germline): SNHLY, FYNNEI. This CDR3 is built from 14 residues. In nucleotides, the CDR3 is TGTGCCAGCAGACAGGAAGTCTCTGGAAACACCATATATTTT. Translated: CASRQEVSGNTIYF.

The V call is TRBV10-2, the J call TRBJ2-1; no clear D. The germline V gene has CDR1 WSHSY and CDR2 SAAADI. This CDR3 comprises 12 residues. Deletions cut 6 bases from V and 9 bases from J, with 12 bases between. In DNA form, the CDR3 reads TGCGCCAGCAGCCCCCAGACAAGTGAGCAGTTCTTC. It is translated as CASSPQTSEQFF.